Each of the 26 T cell receptor beta chains below was sequenced from the same sample in a study of identical twins. TCRdb passed the 5' RACE reads through MiXCR, listing each CDR3 protein once. The sample holds hundreds of thousands of distinct CDR3 sequences, about an eighth seen once. Source material: memory (CD45RO+) T cells sorted from blood. Receptor source: a woman aged 18-29 years in good health.

The chain carries TRBV28 and TRBJ1-2; D gene unclear. The ends were cut back, 1 base at V and 8 bases at J, with 11 bases in the middle. The CDR3 has 13 residues. CDR1 is MDHEN, CDR2 SYDVKM, per germline. The CDR3 is CASSLSQMWGYTF. The CDR3 DNA follows: TGTGCCAGCAGTTTATCGCAGATGTGGGGCTACACCTTC.

The J gene is TRBJ1-3, the V gene TRBV12-3 or TRBV12-4; 7 bases are shared with TRBD1. Unmatched junction bases numbered 0, after V lost 4 bases and J lost 0 bases. CDR3 length equals 14 residues. The CDR3 protein is CASSSGGSGNTIYF. The CDR3 DNA sequence: TGTGCCAGCAGTTCAGGGGGCTCTGGAAACACCATATATTTT.

This clonotype was found a few times. V and J are TRBV5-1 and TRBJ2-4, with a tentative D call TRBD2 (5 bases). The CDR3 totals 16 residues. CDR1 is SGHRS, CDR2 YFSETQ, per germline. Trimming removed 0 bases from V and 0 bases from J, with 10 bases in between. Here the CDR3 DNA reads TGCGCCAGCAGCTTGGATGTTGGACTAGCCAAAAACATTCAGTACTTC. It codes for CASSLDVGLAKNIQYF.

V gene TRBV20-1 combines with J gene TRBJ1-4, with 10 bases matching TRBD1. The CDR3 totals 12 residues. The V and J ends lost 7 bases and 13 bases, in that order; junction bases with no gene match: 9. CDR1 is DFQATT, CDR2 SNEGSKA, per germline (reference sequence). In DNA form, the CDR3 reads TGCAGTGTTGGGACAGGGGATGAGTTACTGTTTTTT. Translating gives CSVGTGDELLFF.

This clonotype has just a few counts. The chain has TRBV9 and TRBJ2-3; D remains unclear. Germline assignment: CDR1 SGDLS and CDR2 YYNGEE. Trimming took off 3 bases at V and 3 bases at J, with 14 bases between the two ends. This CDR3 comprises 15 residues. CDR3 sequence (DNA): TGTGCCAGCAGCGCCCGCGCTTGGTCAACAGATACGCAGTATTTT. It translates to CASSARAWSTDTQYF. Based on the CDR3 plus reference TRBV9 and TRBJ2-3, the full variable domain is DSGVTQTPKHLITATGQRVTLRCSPRSGDLSVYWYQQSLDQGLQFLIQYYNGEERAKGNILERFSAQQFPDLHSELNLSSLELGDSALYFCASSARAWSTDTQYFGPGTRLTVL.

This clonotype showed up just a few times. V and J are TRBV10-3 and TRBJ2-3; 7 bases agree with TRBD1. The junction had 10 bases not matched to a gene; V was cut back by 10 bases and J by 0 bases. The CDR3 sequence is 15 residues long. In germline, CDR1 is ENHRY, CDR2 SYGVKD. The CDR3 nucleotides read TGTGCCAGTAGACAGGGAATTTCTAGCACAGATACGCAGTATTTT. It is translated as CASRQGISSTDTQYF.

In this sample, this clonotype turned up many times. J is TRBJ1-3 and V is TRBV12-3 or TRBV12-4; D unclear. The CDR3 is 15 residues long. V lost 3 bases to trimming and J lost 2 bases, with 11 bases between them. The CDR3 reads CASSLELLAGNTIYF. The CDR3 region has the DNA TGTGCCAGCAGTTTGGAGTTATTAGCTGGAAACACCATATATTTT.

This CDR3 is CASSSTTSYEQYF. The CDR3 bases are TGTGCCAGCAGCTCCACTACCTCCTACGAGCAGTACTTC. The chain is built from TRBV7-6 and TRBJ2-7; D unresolved. The CDR3 extends over 13 amino acids. V gave up 4 bases and J gave up 0 bases, with 7 bases separating them. The germline CDR1 and CDR2 sequences are SGHVS and FNYEAQ.

V gene TRBV15 combines with J gene TRBJ1-6; D may be TRBD1 (6 bases). The CDR3 runs to 16 residues. V was shortened by 1 base and J by 9 bases, with 16 bases between the two germline ends. Germline assignment: CDR1 LNHNV and CDR2 YYDKDF (reference sequence). The chain's CDR3 is CATSRGGGNVISPLHF. The CDR3 bases are TGTGCCACCAGCAGAGGAGGGGGTAATGTCATTTCACCCCTCCACTTT.

The sample holds many counts of this clonotype. The chain recombines TRBV5-1 with TRBJ1-1; a possible D gene is TRBD1 (5 bases). The CDR3 consists of 14 residues. Germline loops: CDR1 SGHRS, CDR2 YFSETQ. V dropped 3 bases and J dropped 1 base, with 10 bases sitting between them. The CDR3 coding sequence is TGCGCCAGCAGCTCGGGGCTTCCGAACACTGAAGCTTTCTTT. Amino acids: CASSSGLPNTEAFF. Filled out from reference TRBV5-1 and TRBJ1-1, the complete variable domain reads KAGVTQTPRYLIKTRGQQVTLSCSPISGHRSVSWYQQTPGQGLQFLFEYFSETQRNKGNFPGRFSGRQFSNSRSEMNVSTLELGDSALYLCASSSGLPNTEAFFGQGTRLTVV.

The V and J genes are TRBV7-9 and TRBJ2-1; D not certain. The CDR3 runs to 12 residues. With 3 bases removed from V and 7 bases from J, the gap between germline ends came to 7 bases. Germline V gene data show CDR1 as SEHNR and CDR2 as FQNEAQ (reference sequence). CDR3 sequence: CASSLERNEQFF. CDR3 DNA: TGTGCCAGCAGCTTGGAACGAAATGAGCAGTTCTTC.

This clonotype was seen only a few times. The CDR3: CASSYTFTGSYEQYF. The CDR3 DNA reads TGTGCCAGCAGTTACACCTTCACAGGGTCCTACGAGCAGTACTTC. This rearrangement joins TRBV6-5 to TRBJ2-7; possible D gene TRBD1, 6 bases. This CDR3 contains 15 residues. Germline-derived CDR1 and CDR2 are MNHEY and SVGAGI. V was cut by 2 bases and J by 1 base, with 12 bases left in between.

This clonotype has only a few counts. This rearrangement joins TRBV5-6 to TRBJ2-7; unclear D gene. Germline-derived CDR1 and CDR2 are SGHDT and YYEEEE. The V end lost 4 bases, the J end lost 2 bases, and 10 bases lay between the germline ends. The CDR3 runs 13 residues. The CDR3 sequence: CASSRAGTYEQYF. The CDR3 bases are TGTGCCAGCAGCAGGGCCGGCACCTACGAGCAGTACTTC. The full variable domain, completed using reference TRBV5-6 and TRBJ2-7, is DAGVTQSPTHLIKTRGQQVTLRCSPKSGHDTVSWYQQALGQGPQFIFQYYEEEERQRGNFPDRFSGHQFPNYSSELNVNALLLGDSALYLCASSRAGTYEQYFGPGTRLTVT.

This sequence joins TRBV11-2 and TRBJ2-2; D remains ambiguous. Trimming removed 4 bases at V and 4 bases at J, with 13 bases between. Germline values: CDR1 SGHAT, CDR2 FQNNGV. The CDR3 extends over 15 amino acids. DNA for the CDR3: TGTGCCAGCAGCTCCAAGGGTGGCGTCACCGGGGAGCTGTTTTTT. Protein sequence: CASSSKGGVTGELFF.

J is TRBJ2-1 and V is TRBV7-9; D perhaps matches TRBD2 (5 bases). CDR1 is SEHNR and CDR2 is FQNEAQ in the germline V gene (reference sequence). This CDR3 is 14 amino acids long. V lost 0 bases and J lost 5, with 8 bases in between. As DNA, the CDR3 is TGTGCCAGCAGCTTAGCGGGAGTCAACAATGAGCAGTTCTTC. Protein: CASSLAGVNNEQFF.

This clonotype appeared a few times. This chain connects TRBV21-1 to TRBJ1-2. TRBV21-1 is a pseudogene. The CDR3 covers 13 residues. CDR3 protein: CASSKVRDYGYTF. CDR3 bases: TGTGCCAGCAGCAAAGTAAGGGACTATGGCTACACCTTC.

The rearrangement uses TRBV4-2 and TRBJ2-6; tentatively, D is TRBD1 (6 bases). CDR1 is LGHNA, CDR2 YNFKEQ, per germline. The CDR3 contains 17 residues. Deletions cut 1 base from V and 4 bases from J, with 14 bases between. In DNA form, the CDR3 reads TGTGCCAGCAGCCAAGCTTTGGGGGCAACAGGGGCCAACGTCCTGACTTTC. It specifies CASSQALGATGANVLTF.

This clonotype was counted ten times or more. This chain links TRBV7-9 with TRBJ1-1, with D uncertain. CDR3 length: 13 amino acids. V lost 5 bases, J lost 1 base, and 8 bases lay in between. Germline lookup yields CDR1 SEHNR and CDR2 FQNEAQ (reference sequence). CDR3 DNA: TGTGCCAGCAGCATAGGCGGGAACACTGAAGCTTTCTTT. This encodes CASSIGGNTEAFF.

The chain carries TRBV4-1 and TRBJ2-7; D remains ambiguous. Germline V lookup: CDR1 MGHRA, CDR2 YSYEKL. The CDR3 loop spans 13 amino acids. V was clipped by 6 bases and J by 0 bases, with 9 bases between them. The CDR3 here is CASSNGPSYEQYF. The CDR3 DNA sequence: TGCGCCAGCAGTAACGGGCCCTCCTACGAGCAGTACTTC.

This clonotype appeared once. The V gene is TRBV5-3, the J gene TRBJ2-7, with 8 nucleotides matching TRBD1. TRBV5-3 is sorted into the ORF group, with uncertain function. Germline trimming cut 9 bases from V and 3 bases from J; bases unmatched to any gene: 8. This CDR3 is built from 13 residues. This CDR3 reads CAMGPGQGYEQYF. CDR3 coding DNA: TGTGCCATGGGCCCCGGACAGGGCTACGAGCAGTACTTC.

In its sample, this clonotype was seen many times. The chain has TRBV10-3 and TRBJ2-1; tentatively, D is TRBD1 (5 bases). Trimming removed 2 bases from V and 9 bases from J, with 5 bases in between. Germline CDR1 is ENHRY and CDR2 is SYGVKD. CDR3 length equals 11 residues. For the CDR3, the DNA is TGTGCCATCAGTGAGCAGGGTGAGCAGTTCTTC. Amino acids: CAISEQGEQFF.

The V and J genes are TRBV6-5 and TRBJ1-5; possible D gene TRBD1, 5 bases. The germline CDR1 and CDR2 sequences are MNHEY and SVGAGI. The V and J ends lost 0 bases and 10 bases respectively, with 10 bases between them. CDR3 length equals 13 residues. CDR3 sequence: CASSYSGVQPQHF. The CDR3 DNA reads as TGTGCCAGCAGTTACTCGGGGGTTCAACCCCAGCATTTT.

This chain joins TRBV20-1 and TRBJ2-7; TRBD1 matches 7 bases. The CDR3 extends over 12 amino acids. Germline trimming cut 8 bases from V and 4 bases from J; bases unmatched to any gene: 8. Germline CDR1 reads DFQATT; CDR2 reads SNEGSKA (reference sequence). In DNA, the CDR3 is TGCAGTTCGGGACAGACCCCATACGAGCAGTACTTC. It is translated as CSSGQTPYEQYF.

V and J are TRBV5-1 and TRBJ2-5, with D possibly being TRBD1 (5 bases). CDR1 and CDR2 from the germline V gene are SGHRS and YFSETQ. The CDR3 runs to 14 residues. V gave up 0 bases and J gave up 4 bases, with 10 bases separating them. The CDR3 DNA is TGCGCCAGCAGCTTGGCTGGGGCGGTAGAGACCCAGTACTTC. Its translation: CASSLAGAVETQYF.

The gene calls are TRBV7-2 and TRBJ2-1; the match to TRBD2 covers 8 bases. The germline gives CDR1 SGHTA, CDR2 FQGNSA. The J segment lost 9 bases and the V segment lost 2 bases, leaving 9 bases of the junction unmatched. This CDR3 region has 15 residues. The CDR3 sequence is CASSLYGRDRSEQFF. For the CDR3, the DNA is TGTGCCAGCAGCTTATACGGGAGGGATCGGAGTGAGCAGTTCTTC.

This clonotype was counted between two and nine times. The chain joins TRBV7-2 to TRBJ1-5; D call uncertain. Trimming pared 4 bases from V and 5 bases from J, leaving 12 bases between. The CDR3 contains 14 residues. From germline, CDR1 is SGHTA and CDR2 FQGNSA. CDR3 region: CASSSGGSHQPQHF. Written as DNA, the CDR3 is TGTGCCAGCAGCTCGGGAGGCTCGCATCAGCCCCAGCATTTT.